Listed below are T cell receptor beta chains from one sample, sequenced in a study of blood T cell repertoires in COVID-19. Sequenced by immunoSEQ multiplex PCR; TCRdb stores in-frame clones only, minus some. The data show 95,000 to 100,000 clones, with around 80% seen just once and 24% held by the top ten. The specimen was peripheral blood. These receptors were obtained from a human donor in a cohort sampled during active COVID-19. Both conserved end residues are part of each CDR3. Fields, in order: CDR3 protein, V gene, J gene.

CASSPAGGHTGELFF	TRBV18	TRBJ2-2
CASSGTVYNSPLHF	TRBV27	TRBJ1-6
CASSSGTGIQNEQYF	TRBV27	TRBJ2-7
CSVQFGGYYNEQFF	TRBV29-1	TRBJ2-1
CATNRGLAGGNTGELFF	TRBV24-1	TRBJ2-2
CASSTPGQGRGYGYTF	TRBV6-2/TRBV6-3	TRBJ1-2
CASILGQALRNTIYF	TRBV2	TRBJ1-3
CASSTTGTLYSGNTIYF	TRBV19	TRBJ1-3
CASSFGQESSYEQYF	TRBV5-1	TRBJ2-7
CASSQLGQSTNEKLFF	TRBV3-1/TRBV3-2	TRBJ1-4
CASTRSTGRSYEQYF	TRBV28	TRBJ2-7
CASIISRLAGGEFTGELFF	TRBV19	TRBJ2-2
CASSMGLAGGLNEQFF	TRBV11-3	TRBJ2-1
CASSRYTGHLNTEAFF	TRBV14	TRBJ1-1
CSASPGSSGTPLHF	TRBV20-1	TRBJ1-6
CATSDLWDGDNSNQPQHF	TRBV24-1	TRBJ1-5
CASTSRAGLAGQSGEQYF	TRBV19	TRBJ2-7
CASSPGTGLVGYTF	TRBV6-6	TRBJ1-2
CASSQNLRQGSGNTIYF	TRBV4-1	TRBJ1-3
CASSFGGASTDTQYF	TRBV5-4	TRBJ2-3
CASSPDRAYGYTF	TRBV5-1	TRBJ1-2
CASTLGLHEQYF	TRBV12-3/TRBV12-4	TRBJ2-7
CASSQSSGDGELFF	TRBV23-1	TRBJ2-2
CASSSRGTISYEQFF	TRBV27	TRBJ2-1
CASRIDRAGESSNEKLFF	TRBV21-1	TRBJ1-4
CAWRPSGSREEQFF	TRBV30	TRBJ2-1
CASVPRWRADTQYF	TRBV7-9	TRBJ2-3
CASSQDAGTSSYEQYF	TRBV4-2	TRBJ2-7
CASRLGDRETQYF	TRBV4-1	TRBJ2-5
CAASDRDRGRNIQYF	TRBV24-1	TRBJ2-4
CASSHDTGTGAYNEKLFF	TRBV5-1	TRBJ1-4
CASSPYGLAGAGDQYF	TRBV7-2	TRBJ2-5
CASSPRSGTGRGSEQFF	TRBV7-8	TRBJ2-1
CASSPGQGYGYTF	TRBV12-3/TRBV12-4	TRBJ1-2
CASSLLRGQKETQYF	TRBV28	TRBJ2-5
CASSFAAGGGEETQYF	TRBV7-7	TRBJ2-5
CASTGGLDEQYF	TRBV21-1	TRBJ2-7
CASSLSSYEQYF	TRBV14	TRBJ2-7
CASSSSSGGGYNEQFF	TRBV7-2	TRBJ2-1
CASSPLEGTEAFF	TRBV18	TRBJ1-1
CASSSLQAPNQPQHF	TRBV7-2	TRBJ1-5
CASSQTGGNQPQHF	TRBV3-1/TRBV3-2	TRBJ1-5
CASSVPTGKGYNEQFF	TRBV9	TRBJ2-1
CASSQVVSYNSPLHF	TRBV3-1/TRBV3-2	TRBJ1-6
CASKRGHSNQPQHF	TRBV19	TRBJ1-5
CASSPGGGSFYGYTF	TRBV9	TRBJ1-2
CASSKLNRDDEQFF	TRBV6-6	TRBJ2-1
CASSEGLAGQETQYF	TRBV2	TRBJ2-5
CASTLGRVNQPQHF	TRBV2	TRBJ1-5
CATWGGLAAHRYNEQFF	TRBV10-3	TRBJ2-1
CASSSPRNTGELFF	TRBV6-5	TRBJ2-2
CASSVGGGDSGANVLTF	TRBV9	TRBJ2-6
CASSSSGTGHSEQYF	TRBV28	TRBJ2-7
CASSYNDRLGELFF	TRBV6-5	TRBJ2-2
CATSDWTSAYNEQFF	TRBV24-1	TRBJ2-1
CASSQDLHGTGSVVAFF	TRBV4-3	TRBJ1-1
CASSLAYGTGYTF	TRBV5-6	TRBJ1-2
CAISESQGTGDYGYTF	TRBV10-3	TRBJ1-2
CAGGQGSYNEQFF	TRBV6-5	TRBJ2-1